The rows below give T cell receptor beta chains drawn from one sample of a study of blood T cell repertoires in COVID-19. Clones were read by immunoSEQ multiplex PCR, and TCRdb kept only the in-frame ones, dropping some. Among some 200,000 clones, 75% to 90% were seen once, and the ten largest hold around 0.77%. Sequencing was done on a sample of PBMCs or T cells enriched from blood (not recorded which). The receptor set was obtained from a woman aged 18-30 years who had recovered from COVID-19. Each CDR3 is given with its conserved first and last residue. A D gene is named only where the DNA matches it firmly. Not every row has a clone size; where given, it reads once, few, many or a size class.

d_gene: .; j_gene: TRBJ1-2; abundance: .; v_gene: TRBV9; CDR3nt: TGTGCCAGCAGCTCACCTCGGACAGTAAATGGCTACACCTTC; CDR3aa: CASSSPRTVNGYTF
d_gene: .; j_gene: TRBJ1-3; abundance: once; v_gene: TRBV18; CDR3nt: TGTGCCAGCTCCTCGGGTGATGGAAACACCATATATTTT; CDR3aa: CASSSGDGNTIYF
d_gene: TRBD1; j_gene: TRBJ1-1; abundance: .; v_gene: TRBV27; CDR3nt: TGTGCCAGCAGTCTAGGGACAGGGGGGCCTAACACTGAAGCTTTCTTT; CDR3aa: CASSLGTGGPNTEAFF
d_gene: .; j_gene: TRBJ2-2; abundance: .; v_gene: TRBV4-3; CDR3nt: TGCGCCAGCAGCCAAGCGAGCGCAGGGGCCAACACCGGGGAGCTGTTTTTT; CDR3aa: CASSQASAGANTGELFF
d_gene: .; j_gene: TRBJ2-7; abundance: .; v_gene: TRBV6-1; CDR3nt: TGTGCCAGCAGTGAAGGTCTCAGGGTCTACGAGCAGTACTTC; CDR3aa: CASSEGLRVYEQYF
d_gene: TRBD2; j_gene: TRBJ2-3; abundance: .; v_gene: TRBV3-1/TRBV3-2; CDR3nt: TGTGCCAGCAGCCAAGAACTAGCGGGAGTTAGCACAGATACGCAGTATTTT; CDR3aa: CASSQELAGVSTDTQYF
d_gene: TRBD2; j_gene: TRBJ2-7; abundance: .; v_gene: TRBV3-1/TRBV3-2; CDR3nt: TGTGCCAGCAGCCCCCTAGCGGAGTACTACGAGCAGTACTTC; CDR3aa: CASSPLAEYYEQYF
d_gene: TRBD1; j_gene: TRBJ1-1; abundance: .; v_gene: TRBV18; CDR3nt: TGTGCCAGCTCACCAGGACAGGTCCCCACTGAAGCTTTCTTT; CDR3aa: CASSPGQVPTEAFF
d_gene: .; j_gene: TRBJ1-4; abundance: .; v_gene: TRBV24-1; CDR3nt: TGTGCCACCAGTCACGGTTCTAATGAAAAACTGTTTTTT; CDR3aa: CATSHGSNEKLFF
d_gene: .; j_gene: TRBJ2-3; abundance: once; v_gene: TRBV28; CDR3nt: TGTGCCAGCAGTTTTACGGGGTCCACAGATACGCAGTATTTT; CDR3aa: CASSFTGSTDTQYF
d_gene: .; j_gene: TRBJ2-7; abundance: .; v_gene: TRBV24-1; CDR3nt: TGTGCCACCAGTGAGATCCCGGGGGTATCCTACGAGCAGTACTTC; CDR3aa: CATSEIPGVSYEQYF
d_gene: TRBD2; j_gene: TRBJ2-1; abundance: few; v_gene: TRBV29-1; CDR3nt: TGCGGGTCTAGCGGCCGCAATGAGCAGTTCTTC; CDR3aa: CGSSGRNEQFF
d_gene: .; j_gene: TRBJ2-7; abundance: .; v_gene: TRBV4-1; CDR3nt: TGCGCCAGCAGCCCCGGACTGCCCGGCGAGCAGTACTTC; CDR3aa: CASSPGLPGEQYF
d_gene: TRBD1; j_gene: TRBJ1-1; abundance: .; v_gene: TRBV5-1; CDR3nt: TGCGCCAGCAGTTCGGACAGGGGAAACACTGAAGCTTTCTTT; CDR3aa: CASSSDRGNTEAFF
d_gene: .; j_gene: TRBJ2-1; abundance: .; v_gene: TRBV7-3; CDR3nt: TGTGCCAGCAGCCGGCGGGGAAACTCCTACAATGAGCAGTTCTTC; CDR3aa: CASSRRGNSYNEQFF
d_gene: TRBD2; j_gene: TRBJ2-1; abundance: .; v_gene: TRBV27; CDR3nt: TGTGCCAGCACAGGCGGGAGGATAAACAATGAGCAGTTCTTC; CDR3aa: CASTGGRINNEQFF
d_gene: .; j_gene: TRBJ2-7; abundance: once; v_gene: TRBV7-8; CDR3nt: TGTGCCACGAGGGGGAACTCCTACGAGCAGTACTTC; CDR3aa: CATRGNSYEQYF
d_gene: TRBD1; j_gene: TRBJ2-7; abundance: .; v_gene: TRBV28; CDR3nt: TGTGCCAGCAGTAGGAGACAGGGCACCTACGAGCAGTACTTC; CDR3aa: CASSRRQGTYEQYF
d_gene: TRBD2; j_gene: TRBJ2-7; abundance: .; v_gene: TRBV28; CDR3nt: TGTGCCAGCGCCTGGGGCGGGAGCGTTCCCTACGAGCAGTACTTC; CDR3aa: CASAWGGSVPYEQYF
d_gene: TRBD1; j_gene: TRBJ1-1; abundance: .; v_gene: TRBV5-6; CDR3nt: TGTGCCAGCAGCTTCGTACAGGGGGGGACTGAAGCTTTCTTT; CDR3aa: CASSFVQGGTEAFF
d_gene: .; j_gene: TRBJ2-5; abundance: .; v_gene: TRBV21-1; CDR3nt: TGTGCCAGCAGTAAACTGGGGGTTAGCGGGAGTAAACAGACCCAGTACTTC; CDR3aa: CASSKLGVSGSKQTQYF
d_gene: .; j_gene: TRBJ2-6; abundance: once; v_gene: TRBV18; CDR3nt: TGTGCCAGCTCACCGGGCGGGGCCAACGTCCTGACTTTC; CDR3aa: CASSPGGANVLTF
d_gene: .; j_gene: TRBJ2-3; abundance: .; v_gene: TRBV5-1; CDR3nt: TGCGCCAGCAGCTTGGGGATGCAGGGGCGAGGCGCAGATACGCAGTATTTT; CDR3aa: CASSLGMQGRGADTQYF
d_gene: .; j_gene: TRBJ1-4; abundance: .; v_gene: TRBV4-1; CDR3nt: TGCGCCACCGCGGCAACTAATGAAAAACTGTTTTTT; CDR3aa: CATAATNEKLFF
d_gene: .; j_gene: TRBJ2-2; abundance: .; v_gene: TRBV5-1; CDR3nt: TGCGCCAGCGGCCGGACGGGGACGAACACCGGGGAGCTGTTTTTT; CDR3aa: CASGRTGTNTGELFF
d_gene: .; j_gene: TRBJ2-2; abundance: .; v_gene: TRBV30; CDR3nt: TGTGCCTGGAGGGCGGGGAGGGAGCTGTTTTTT; CDR3aa: CAWRAGRELFF
d_gene: .; j_gene: TRBJ2-7; abundance: .; v_gene: TRBV7-6; CDR3nt: TGTGCCAGCAGCTTATGGCAGAGGGCCGATGGCGAGCAGTACTTC; CDR3aa: CASSLWQRADGEQYF
d_gene: .; j_gene: TRBJ2-2; abundance: .; v_gene: TRBV7-9; CDR3nt: TGTGCCAGCAGCTCCTCGGTTTTAGGGGAGCTGTTTTTT; CDR3aa: CASSSSVLGELFF
d_gene: .; j_gene: TRBJ1-2; abundance: .; v_gene: TRBV6-4; CDR3nt: TGTGCCAGCAGTGACGCGAAAAAAACAGGGATTAATGGCTACACCTTC; CDR3aa: CASSDAKKTGINGYTF
d_gene: .; j_gene: TRBJ1-2; abundance: .; v_gene: TRBV11-3; CDR3nt: TGTGCCAGCAGCGACCACAGGGATGGCTACACCTTC; CDR3aa: CASSDHRDGYTF
d_gene: .; j_gene: TRBJ1-5; abundance: .; v_gene: TRBV7-3; CDR3nt: TGTGCCAGCAGCTTATACGGAGGCCAGCCCCAGCATTTT; CDR3aa: CASSLYGGQPQHF
d_gene: TRBD2; j_gene: TRBJ2-3; abundance: few; v_gene: TRBV28; CDR3nt: TGTGCCAGCAGTTTCACAGGACTAGCGGGACAGTATTTT; CDR3aa: CASSFTGLAGQYF
d_gene: TRBD1; j_gene: TRBJ1-5; abundance: .; v_gene: TRBV3-1/TRBV3-2; CDR3nt: TGTGCCAGCAGCCAAGAAGGGGGCAGGGGCAGCAATCAGCCCCAGCATTTT; CDR3aa: CASSQEGGRGSNQPQHF
d_gene: .; j_gene: TRBJ2-1; abundance: .; v_gene: TRBV5-1; CDR3nt: TGCGCCAGCAGCTTGGCCTATTCTAGCGACTCCTACAATGAGCAGTTCTTC; CDR3aa: CASSLAYSSDSYNEQFF
d_gene: .; j_gene: TRBJ1-5; abundance: .; v_gene: TRBV12-3/TRBV12-4; CDR3nt: TGTGCCAGCAGCATCGACAGGCAGCCCCAGCATTTT; CDR3aa: CASSIDRQPQHF
d_gene: TRBD1; j_gene: TRBJ2-7; abundance: once; v_gene: TRBV7-2; CDR3nt: TGTGCCAGCAGCTTAGACCCCGTTGGGACAGGGGAGGAGTTGTACTTC; CDR3aa: CASSLDPVGTGEELYF
d_gene: .; j_gene: TRBJ2-5; abundance: .; v_gene: TRBV7-9; CDR3nt: TGTGCCAGCAGCCCGGAGAGAGGGTCAGAGACCCAGTACTTC; CDR3aa: CASSPERGSETQYF
d_gene: TRBD1; j_gene: TRBJ2-5; abundance: .; v_gene: TRBV12-3/TRBV12-4; CDR3nt: TGTGCCAGCAGGCCGACAGGGTTGGAGACCCAGTACTTC; CDR3aa: CASRPTGLETQYF
d_gene: TRBD2; j_gene: TRBJ2-3; abundance: .; v_gene: TRBV7-2; CDR3nt: TGTGCCAGCAGCTTAGCGGCGGGAGGGGAAGATACGCAGTATTTT; CDR3aa: CASSLAAGGEDTQYF
d_gene: TRBD1; j_gene: TRBJ1-2; abundance: .; v_gene: TRBV10-3; CDR3nt: TGTGCCATCAGACTACAGGGGCGCTATGGCTACACCTTC; CDR3aa: CAIRLQGRYGYTF
d_gene: .; j_gene: TRBJ1-3; abundance: .; v_gene: TRBV6-5; CDR3nt: TGTGCCAGCTCCAGGGCGACCTCTGGAAACACCATATATTTT; CDR3aa: CASSRATSGNTIYF
d_gene: .; j_gene: TRBJ2-5; abundance: .; v_gene: TRBV21-1; CDR3nt: TGTGCCAGCAGCAAGGGGAGTGGGCAAGAGACCCAGTACTTC; CDR3aa: CASSKGSGQETQYF
d_gene: TRBD1; j_gene: TRBJ1-1; abundance: .; v_gene: TRBV28; CDR3nt: TGTGCCAGCAGTCGCCCGGGACAGGGTATTGGGGACACTGAAGCTTTCTTT; CDR3aa: CASSRPGQGIGDTEAFF
d_gene: .; j_gene: TRBJ2-5; abundance: .; v_gene: TRBV20-1; CDR3nt: TGCAGTGCCCCTTCCCAAGAGACCCAGTACTTC; CDR3aa: CSAPSQETQYF
d_gene: .; j_gene: TRBJ1-5; abundance: .; v_gene: TRBV3-1/TRBV3-2; CDR3nt: TGTGCCAGCAGCCGGGCGGGTAGTAATCAGCCCCAGCATTTT; CDR3aa: CASSRAGSNQPQHF
d_gene: TRBD1; j_gene: TRBJ1-4; abundance: .; v_gene: TRBV18; CDR3nt: TGTGCCAGCTCACCAGGGGACAGAGGTTTGGAAAAACTGTTTTTT; CDR3aa: CASSPGDRGLEKLFF
d_gene: TRBD1; j_gene: TRBJ2-5; abundance: once; v_gene: TRBV28; CDR3nt: TGTGCCAGCAGTTTGGACAGGGGGCGGGAGACCCAGTACTTC; CDR3aa: CASSLDRGRETQYF
d_gene: TRBD2; j_gene: TRBJ2-1; abundance: .; v_gene: TRBV7-2; CDR3nt: TGTGCCAGCAGCTATCTACCTAGCGGGATATACAATGAGCAGTTCTTC; CDR3aa: CASSYLPSGIYNEQFF
d_gene: TRBD1; j_gene: TRBJ1-5; abundance: .; v_gene: TRBV28; CDR3nt: TGTGCCAGCAGCCTGGGACAGGGGTATCATAGCAATCAGCCCCAGCATTTT; CDR3aa: CASSLGQGYHSNQPQHF
d_gene: TRBD1; j_gene: TRBJ1-6; abundance: .; v_gene: TRBV2; CDR3nt: TGTGCCATCCAGTCGGGACAGGGAGATTCACCCCTCCACTTT; CDR3aa: CAIQSGQGDSPLHF
d_gene: .; j_gene: TRBJ2-7; abundance: .; v_gene: TRBV28; CDR3nt: TGTGCCAGCAGTGAGGTTAGGGAGATGCCCTACGAGCAGTACTTC; CDR3aa: CASSEVREMPYEQYF
d_gene: TRBD1; j_gene: TRBJ1-1; abundance: .; v_gene: TRBV5-1; CDR3nt: TGCGCCAGCAGGACAGGGGGGAGCGGAACTGAAGCTTTCTTT; CDR3aa: CASRTGGSGTEAFF
d_gene: TRBD1; j_gene: TRBJ2-2; abundance: .; v_gene: TRBV12-5; CDR3nt: TGTGCTAGTGGTTTGTCAGGGGGCCCCGGGGAGCTGTTTTTT; CDR3aa: CASGLSGGPGELFF
d_gene: TRBD1; j_gene: TRBJ2-6; abundance: .; v_gene: TRBV19; CDR3nt: TGTGCCAGTAGAACACTCCGGGACAGGGGTTTCGGTGGGGCCAACGTCCTGACTTTC; CDR3aa: CASRTLRDRGFGGANVLTF
d_gene: .; j_gene: TRBJ2-5; abundance: .; v_gene: TRBV24-1; CDR3nt: TGTGCCACCAGTGATTTGAAGGCAGGGTACGAAGAGACCCAGTACTTC; CDR3aa: CATSDLKAGYEETQYF